Below, 9 T cell receptor beta chains from the same sample are listed, as sequenced in a study of T cells after somatic rescue of genetic block. Repertoires were generated with immunoSEQ multiplex PCR, while TCRdb's copy carries only in-frame clones and drops some. The data hold approximately 14,000 clones, with about two thirds observed a single time. The sample was peripheral blood mononuclear cells (PBMCs). All receptors come from a boy aged 5-17 years.

The rearrangement links TRBV13 to TRBJ1-1; TRBD1 matches at 8 bases. With V trimmed by 5 bases and J by 2 bases, 4 bases remained unmatched. Germline V gene sequence: CDR1 PRHDT, CDR2 FYEKMQ (reference sequence). This CDR3 is built from 14 residues. CDR3 DNA: TGTGCCAGCAGCGTGACAGGGGACAACACTGAAGCTTTCTTT. It is translated as CASSVTGDNTEAFF.

The sample holds a few counts of this clone. This chain connects TRBV5-1 to TRBJ2-7, with TRBD1 matching over 8 bases. CDR1 and CDR2 from the germline V gene are SGHRS and YFSETQ. CDR3 size: 14 residues. V shed 4 bases, J shed 4 bases, and the junction held 7 bases outside the gene matches. As DNA, the CDR3 is TGCGCCAGCAGCCGACAGGGGCCATTGTACGAGCAGTACTTC. As protein: CASSRQGPLYEQYF.

The rearrangement joins TRBV18 to TRBJ2-5; 9 nucleotides match TRBD1. Germline V gives CDR1 KGHSH, CDR2 LQKENI. V was clipped by 2 bases and J by 4 bases; unmatched bases: 5. The CDR3 loop spans 15 amino acids. The DNA for the CDR3 is TGTGCCAGCTCACCAGCACAGGGGGCCTCAGAGACCCAGTACTTC. It translates to CASSPAQGASETQYF.

Regarding this clone: The limits of the CDR3 on the DNA are not certain, so only TCRdb's listed CDR3 is given. This chain links TRBV13 with TRBJ2-6; TRBD1 was called by the table and not checked on the DNA. The CDR3 is 21 amino acids long, termini counted. CDR1 PRHDT and CDR2 FYEKMQ come from the germline V gene (reference sequence). CDR3 sequence reads: CASSSVMALAQAFSGANVLTF.

This clone was found once. The chain couples TRBV6-5 to TRBJ2-1; either TRBD1 or TRBD2 may fit D (5 bases each). The germline CDR1 and CDR2 sequences are MNHEY and SVGAGI. Trimming removed 8 bases from V and 7 bases from J, with 21 bases in between. This CDR3 is 15 amino acids long. The CDR3 reads CASQRWGARANEQFF. The CDR3 DNA reads as TGTGCCAGCCAAAGGTGGGGCGCGAGGGCAAATGAGCAGTTCTTC.

V gene TRBV6-9 combines with J gene TRBJ2-5, with D possibly being TRBD1 (6 bases). Trimming took 4 bases from V and 3 from J, leaving 12 bases between them. Germline CDR1 is MNHGY and CDR2 is SVAAGI. CDR3 length equals 14 residues. CDR3 protein: CASSSGQLKETQYF. The CDR3 DNA reads as TGTGCCAGCAGTTCAGGACAGTTAAAAGAGACCCAGTACTTC.

This clone appeared a few times. V usage is TRBV10-2 and J usage is TRBJ2-7, with D tentatively TRBD1 or TRBD2 (7 bases each). The V gene lost 0 bases and the J gene lost 2 bases, with 11 bases spanning the gap. This CDR3 comprises 15 residues. Germline-derived CDR1 and CDR2 are WSHSY and SAAADI. The DNA of the CDR3 is TGCGCCAGCAGTGAGTCGACAGGGAGGGCCTACGAGCAGTACTTC. Translating gives CASSESTGRAYEQYF.

The chain is built from TRBV11-2 and TRBJ2-3; 10 bases are shared with TRBD2. The CDR3 length is 17 residues. Germline V gene data show CDR1 as SGHAT and CDR2 as FQNNGV. With V trimmed by 3 bases and J by 1 base, 7 bases remained unmatched. The CDR3 region has the DNA TGTGCCAGCAGCTTCACTCCTAGCGGGGGACGCACAGATACGCAGTATTTT. Encoded protein: CASSFTPSGGRTDTQYF.

This clone was counted between two and nine times. The chain has TRBV19 and TRBJ2-1; 8 bases map to TRBD2. CDR1 is LNHDA and CDR2 is SQIVND in the germline V gene (reference sequence). The CDR3 has 14 amino acids. Germline trimming cut 3 bases from V and 6 bases from J; bases unmatched to any gene: 4. As DNA, the CDR3 is TGTGCCAGTAGTATCCTTACTAGCGGCAATGAGCAGTTCTTC. This codes for CASSILTSGNEQFF.